The 8 T cell receptor beta chains below were found in one sample sequenced in a study of blood T cell repertoires in COVID-19. This table comes from immunoSEQ multiplex PCR, and its TCRdb copy is limited to in-frame clones, with some not included. The sample yields about 80,000 clones, more than 70% seen once. Sequencing was carried out using peripheral blood. Every receptor here comes from a man aged 70-80 years with active or convalescent COVID-19.

The chain recombines TRBV27 with TRBJ2-7; D is ambiguous. The CDR3 runs to 11 residues. V was shortened by 5 bases and J by 3 bases, with 5 bases between the two germline ends. The germline V gene has CDR1 MNHEY and CDR2 SMNVEV (reference sequence). The CDR3 reads CASSLGYEQYF. Here the CDR3 DNA reads TGTGCCAGCAGTCTCGGCTACGAGCAGTACTTC.

The chain links TRBV4-1 to TRBJ1-1; D may be TRBD1 (6 bases). The V end lost 2 bases, the J end lost 0 bases, and 22 bases lay between the germline ends. Looked up from germline, CDR1 is MGHRA and CDR2 is YSYEKL. This CDR3 is built from 19 residues. The CDR3 spells CASSQWIRGSLVMNTEAFF. CDR3 DNA sequence: TGCGCCAGCAGCCAATGGATTAGGGGGTCACTGGTCATGAACACTGAAGCTTTCTTT.

V gene TRBV2 combines with J gene TRBJ2-3, with a possible D match to TRBD2 (7 bases). Trimming took 7 bases from V and 7 from J, leaving 21 bases between them. CDR1 and CDR2 (germline): SNHLY, FYNNEI. The CDR3 has 15 residues. CDR3: CASTEEVGGPHTQYF. CDR3 DNA: TGTGCCAGCACCGAAGAGGTCGGGGGGCCACATACGCAGTATTTT.

This chain links TRBV7-8 with TRBJ2-2, with TRBD2 matching over 7 bases. The CDR3 spans 15 residues. Germline V gives CDR1 SGHVS, CDR2 FQNEAQ. V lost 1 base to trimming and J lost 4 bases; unmatched junction nucleotides: 3. CDR3 nucleotide sequence: TGTGCCAGCAGCTTAGTGACGGGGGGCACCGGGGAGCTGTTTTTT. Amino acid sequence: CASSLVTGGTGELFF.

The chain joins TRBV6-5 to TRBJ1-2; perhaps TRBD1 as D (5 bases). Trimming removed 5 bases at V and 4 bases at J, with 17 bases between. This CDR3 has 15 amino acids. The germline gives CDR1 MNHEY, CDR2 SVGAGI. CDR3 DNA: TGTGCCAGCAGTACTTCACCGCGGGGGATCTATGGCTACACCTTC. Its translation: CASSTSPRGIYGYTF.

This rearrangement joins TRBV30 to TRBJ1-5; D might be TRBD1 (5 bases). This CDR3 has 16 residues. Germline values: CDR1 GTSNPN, CDR2 SVGIG (reference sequence). V lost 2 bases to trimming and J lost 0 bases, with 14 bases between them. The CDR3 DNA reads as TGTGCCTGGAGTCGTTTGGGGCGGTGTAGCAATCAGCCCCAGCATTTT. This gives the protein CAWSRLGRCSNQPQHF.

The V gene is TRBV20-1, the J gene TRBJ1-6; D may be TRBD1 (6 bases). Trimming pared 3 bases from V and 4 bases from J, leaving 13 bases between. The CDR3 runs to 15 residues. CDR1 is DFQATT, CDR2 SNEGSKA, per germline (reference sequence). The CDR3 DNA is TGCAGTGCTAGTCCCAGGGGTTGGTATAATTCACCCCTCCACTTT. Its protein product is CSASPRGWYNSPLHF.

CDR3 sequence (DNA): TGCGCCAGCAGCCAAGAGGGGGGGGGCTACAATGAGCAGTTCTTC. Encoded protein: CASSQEGGGYNEQFF. The genes are TRBV4-1 and TRBJ2-1; 7 bases fit TRBD2. Unmatched junction bases numbered 2, after V lost 0 bases and J lost 3 bases. The CDR3 runs to 15 residues. Germline V gives CDR1 MGHRA, CDR2 YSYEKL.